Detailed here is one TCR beta chain. The CDR3 runs 17 residues. The V and J ends lost 4 bases and 4 bases, in that order; junction bases with no gene match: 15. Germline values: CDR1 LGHDT, CDR2 YNNKEL (reference sequence). Per the study methods: By means of reference gene primer amplification, nucleated cell counts were estimated. Measured with immunoSEQ multiplex PCR; TCRdb has only the in-frame clones, and not every one. V, J and clone size are those of that table, while D and trimming were read from the DNA. The sample lists 110,000 or so clones; 85% to 90% were seen once. The sample belongs to a study of blood T cell repertoires in COVID-19. Study background: From the United States, Italy and Spain came samples of acute and convalescent COVID-19. In each case, the material was cDNA or gDNA derived from T cells, B-cell-depleted T cells, or PBMCs.

The sample was peripheral blood. The V gene is TRBV3-1 (or the pseudogene TRBV3-2), the J gene TRBJ1-2; TRBD1 aligns across 7 bases. The clonotype originates from a man aged 50 or older with acute or convalescent COVID-19. This CDR3 is CASSLQRGRADFYGYTF. CDR3 DNA sequence: TGTGCCAGCAGCCTTCAAAGGGGGCGCGCGGATTTCTATGGCTACACCTTC.